The clone carrying this T cell receptor (beta chain) came up many times. As yet, its antigen is unknown. The CDR3 sequence is 15 residues long. V dropped 8 bases and J dropped 4; count of bases not matched to a gene: 5. From germline, CDR1 is MGHRA and CDR2 YSYEKL. It was with 60 Vbeta and 13 Jbeta primers that the PCR ran. Generated by immunoSEQ multiplex PCR, the TCRdb table keeps only in-frame clones and is missing some. This sample has some 130,000 clones, with around 80% found just once. The data were taken from a study of cytomegalovirus exposure and HLA in healthy donors. Study-wide results and limits: Using a false discovery rate of 0.05, a later analysis showed that around 16,000 TCR beta sequences were associated with HLA alleles.

Material: PBMCs. The TCR sequence derives from a man aged 25-45 years in good health and CMV-seronegative. The genes are TRBV4-1 and TRBJ2-3; 14 nucleotides line up with TRBD2. The CDR3 nucleotides read TGCGCCAGCGGACCGGGACTAGCGGGAGCAGATACGCAGTATTTT. Its protein is CASGPGLAGADTQYF.